The 9 T cell receptor beta chains below were found in one sample sequenced in a study of T cells in narcolepsy. Profiling relied on immunoSEQ multiplex PCR, and the TCRdb table lists in-frame clones only, not all of them. The repertoire consists of around 31,000 clones, with over 80% occurring once and the leading ten covering 2.6%. Sample: CD45RA- memory CD4+ T cells from PBMCs. Source of these receptors: a human donor with narcolepsy.

The chain carries TRBV11-3 and TRBJ2-5; 11 bases match TRBD2. The J call is in doubt because the DNA end fits TRBJ2-7 better. Germline loops: CDR1 SGHNT, CDR2 YENEEA. The CDR3 has 15 residues. The CDR3 is CASSSGTSGSYEQYF. CDR3 DNA sequence: TGTGCCAGCAGCTCCGGGACTAGCGGCTCCTACGAGCAGTACTTC.

The V and J genes are TRBV7-3 and TRBJ2-7; D tentatively reads TRBD1 or TRBD2 (6 bases each). Trimming left V 3 bases short and J 0 bases short, with 12 bases between. The CDR3 consists of 15 residues. CDR1 SGHTA and CDR2 FQGTGA come from the germline V gene. In DNA, the CDR3 is TGTGCCAGCAGCTTGAACGGGGGCGACTCCTACGAGCAGTACTTC. As protein: CASSLNGGDSYEQYF.

This sequence joins TRBV5-1 and TRBJ2-5; D gene ambiguous. CDR1 is SGHRS and CDR2 is YFSETQ in the germline V gene. This CDR3 is 12 amino acids long. V lost 1 base and J 1 base, leaving 2 bases between the germline ends. This CDR3 is CASSLSQETQYF. The CDR3 DNA reads as TGCGCCAGCAGCTTGTCCCAAGAGACCCAGTACTTC.

This chain links TRBV29-1 with TRBJ1-2; D remains ambiguous. V lost 1 base to trimming and J lost 2 bases, with 8 bases between them. This CDR3 spans 13 amino acids. Germline lookup yields CDR1 SQVTM and CDR2 ANQGSEA. As DNA, the CDR3 is TGCAGCGTTGAAGTCGCCAGAAACTATGGCTACACCTTC. The encoded protein is CSVEVARNYGYTF.

V gene TRBV5-1 combines with J gene TRBJ1-1; D possibly corresponds to TRBD1 (5 bases). The CDR3 is 15 amino acids. V was cut by 4 bases and J by 1 base, with 14 bases left in between. Germline CDR1 and CDR2: SGHRS and YFSETQ. The CDR3 sequence: CASSNRQRGNTEAFF. In DNA, the CDR3 is TGCGCCAGCAGCAACCGACAGAGGGGGAACACTGAAGCTTTCTTT.

V is TRBV29-1 and J is TRBJ2-3; 12 nucleotides line up with TRBD2. The V gene end was trimmed by 3 bases and the J gene end by 4 bases; junction bases not matched to a gene: 11. This CDR3 has 17 residues. Per the germline V gene, CDR1 is SQVTM and CDR2 is ANQGSEA. The CDR3 loop reads CSVDHGPSGGAADTQYF. The DNA for the CDR3 is TGCAGCGTTGACCACGGACCTAGCGGGGGGGCCGCAGATACGCAGTATTTT.

J is TRBJ2-5 and V is TRBV4-3; no reliable D call. V was cut by 1 base and J by 4 bases, with 16 bases left in between. From germline, CDR1 is LGHNA and CDR2 YSLEER. The CDR3 is 16 amino acids. The CDR3 here is CASSQGSLGSGETQYF. CDR3 bases: TGCGCCAGCAGCCAAGGATCGTTGGGTTCGGGAGAGACCCAGTACTTC.

The chain combines TRBV10-2 with TRBJ2-7, with 10 positions matching TRBD2. Germline CDR1 and CDR2: WSHSY and SAAADI. The CDR3 sequence is 12 residues long. The V gene end was trimmed by 5 bases and the J gene end by 12 bases; junction bases not matched to a gene: 7. DNA for the CDR3: TGCGCCAGCAGTAGCGGGGGGGCCCTAGGGTACTTC. This codes for CASSSGGALGYF.

The chain carries TRBV15 and TRBJ1-3; tentative D call: TRBD1 (6 bases). The CDR3 spans 19 residues. CDR1 LNHNV and CDR2 YYDKDF come from the germline V gene (reference sequence). V dropped 0 bases and J dropped 0 bases, with 18 bases sitting between them. The CDR3 spells CATSREIRTVLTSGNTIYF. The DNA of the CDR3 is TGTGCCACCAGCAGAGAAATTAGGACAGTCCTCACCTCTGGAAACACCATATATTTT.